The rows below give T cell receptor beta chains drawn from one sample of a study of pediatric ulcerative colitis. Produced via immunoSEQ multiplex PCR; TCRdb's table is partial and in-frame only. Here the sample spans roughly 64,000 clones, about nine tenths being singletons. The sequenced sample was blood. The receptors shown here come from a boy younger than 18 with severe ulcerative colitis. CDR3s include the opening cysteine and the closing phenylalanine or tryptophan. A D gene is named only where the DNA matches it firmly. The size of a clone is reported for some rows only, either as once, few or many, or as a class for expanded clones.

V,D,size,J,CDR3,DNA
TRBV7-3,NA,NA,TRBJ2-7,CASSLTGNSYEQYF,TGTGCCAGCAGCTTGACAGGTAACTCCTACGAGCAGTACTTC
TRBV20-1,NA,NA,TRBJ2-1,CSAPGRNEQFF,TGCAGTGCTCCGGGGAGGAATGAGCAGTTCTTC
TRBV7-3,NA,NA,TRBJ2-7,CASVTAPGHVYEQYF,TGTGCCAGCGTTACCGCCCCGGGACACGTTTACGAGCAGTACTTC
TRBV5-1,TRBD2,NA,TRBJ2-7,CASSHGTSYEQYF,TGCGCCAGCAGCCATGGGACTAGCTACGAGCAGTACTTC
TRBV5-5,NA,NA,TRBJ2-7,CASSLGSSYEQYF,TGTGCCAGCAGCTTGGGCAGCTCCTACGAGCAGTACTTC
TRBV7-9,TRBD2,NA,TRBJ2-1,CASSPRLAGAYNEQFF,TGTGCCAGCAGCCCAAGACTAGCGGGAGCCTACAATGAGCAGTTCTTC
TRBV6-1,TRBD2,NA,TRBJ2-2,CASMTASGSSGELFF,TGTGCCAGCATGACGGCTAGCGGGAGTTCTGGGGAGCTGTTTTTT
TRBV7-9,NA,NA,TRBJ2-1,CASSLSSGIEQFF,TGTGCCAGCAGCTTATCGTCAGGGATTGAGCAGTTCTTC
TRBV7-2,TRBD2,NA,TRBJ2-3,CASHVAGLTDTQYF,TGTGCCAGCCACGTAGCGGGCCTCACAGATACGCAGTATTTT
TRBV18,NA,NA,TRBJ1-1,CASSPPGVNTEAFF,TGTGCCAGCTCACCACCCGGGGTGAACACTGAAGCTTTCTTT
TRBV27,NA,once,TRBJ2-3,CASSLILRRPDTQYF,TGTGCCAGCAGTTTAATTCTACGACGGCCAGATACGCAGTATTTT
TRBV13,NA,NA,TRBJ2-2,CASSLGLREQETGELFF,TGTGCCAGCAGCTTAGGCCTCCGGGAGCAAGAGACCGGGGAGCTGTTTTTT
TRBV2,TRBD2,NA,TRBJ2-3,CASSEPSGTSPDTQYF,TGTGCCAGCAGTGAACCATCCGGGACTAGCCCCGATACGCAGTATTTT
TRBV20-1,NA,NA,TRBJ2-1,CSAGLEQFF,TGCAGTGCGGGCCTTGAGCAGTTCTTC
TRBV29-1,TRBD1,NA,TRBJ2-3,CSVEDEGQGSDTQYF,TGCAGCGTTGAAGATGAGGGACAGGGGTCAGATACGCAGTATTTT
TRBV7-2,TRBD2,NA,TRBJ2-3,CASSTGLAGVSDTQYF,TGTGCCAGCAGCACCGGACTAGCGGGAGTATCTGATACGCAGTATTTT
TRBV10-3,NA,NA,TRBJ1-1,CAISGSMNTEAFF,TGTGCCATCAGTGGGTCGATGAACACTGAAGCTTTCTTT
TRBV9,NA,NA,TRBJ2-2,CASSVDPGSTGELFF,TGTGCCAGCAGCGTAGATCCCGGGTCTACCGGGGAGCTGTTTTTT
TRBV11-3,NA,once,TRBJ2-7,CASRRTQDYEQYF,TGTGCCAGCAGACGTACTCAGGATTACGAGCAGTACTTC
TRBV7-6,TRBD2,NA,TRBJ2-5,CASSGGLAGAEVQETQYF,TGTGCCAGCAGCGGGGGACTAGCGGGAGCGGAAGTCCAAGAGACCCAGTACTTC
TRBV7-8,NA,NA,TRBJ1-1,CASSLAGGMNTEAFF,TGTGCCAGCAGCTTAGCGGGGGGAATGAACACTGAAGCTTTCTTT
TRBV7-8,TRBD1,NA,TRBJ1-2,CASSLGQGRDYGYTF,TGTGCCAGCAGCTTAGGACAGGGTAGGGACTATGGCTACACCTTC
TRBV6-5,TRBD1,NA,TRBJ2-1,CASSYQTGGSDNEQFF,TGTGCCAGCAGTTACCAGACAGGGGGATCGGACAATGAGCAGTTCTTC
TRBV29-1,TRBD2,NA,TRBJ2-7,CSVEGLAGVTNLYEQYF,TGCAGCGTTGAGGGACTAGCGGGAGTAACCAACCTCTACGAGCAGTACTTC
TRBV5-1,TRBD1,NA,TRBJ1-5,CASSLAGQGPQHF,TGCGCCAGCAGCTTGGCGGGACAGGGGCCCCAGCATTTT
TRBV6-7,TRBD1,once,TRBJ2-3,CASKYRDRGDLSTDTQYF,TGTGCCAGCAAGTACCGGGACAGGGGCGACCTTAGCACAGATACGCAGTATTTT
TRBV10-3,NA,NA,TRBJ1-5,CAITQGDHQPQHF,TGTGCCATCACCCAGGGAGATCATCAGCCCCAGCATTTT
TRBV29-1,NA,NA,TRBJ2-3,CSVATDLRTKRATDTQYF,TGCAGCGTTGCAACAGATCTCCGGACTAAGCGGGCCACAGATACGCAGTATTTT
TRBV19,NA,NA,TRBJ2-7,CASSIRGIANEQYF,TGTGCCAGTAGTATACGGGGGATCGCGAACGAGCAGTACTTC
TRBV7-3,NA,NA,TRBJ2-2,CASSLNTGELFF,TGTGCCAGCAGCCTTAACACCGGGGAGCTGTTTTTT
TRBV5-4,TRBD2,NA,TRBJ2-1,CASSSGLANEQFF,TGTGCCAGCAGCTCAGGACTAGCGAATGAGCAGTTCTTC
TRBV2,NA,NA,TRBJ2-1,CASSVVAVNNEQFF,TGTGCCAGCAGTGTGGTAGCGGTAAACAATGAGCAGTTCTTC
TRBV5-1,TRBD1,NA,TRBJ1-1,CASSPGQGNTEAFF,TGCGCCAGCAGCCCTGGACAGGGGAACACTGAAGCTTTCTTT
TRBV4-2,TRBD2,NA,TRBJ2-1,CASSQDRSGSYNEQFF,TGTGCCAGCAGCCAAGACAGGAGCGGGAGCTACAATGAGCAGTTCTTC
TRBV10-3,NA,once,TRBJ2-7,CAIKESEQYF,TGTGCCATCAAAGAATCCGAGCAGTACTTC
TRBV7-2,TRBD2,NA,TRBJ2-3,CASSLRLAGADTQYF,TGTGCCAGCAGCTTACGGCTAGCGGGAGCAGATACGCAGTATTTT
TRBV9,NA,NA,TRBJ2-2,CASSATVGGTGELFF,TGTGCCAGCAGCGCCACTGTGGGGGGCACCGGGGAGCTGTTTTTT
TRBV4-3,TRBD2,NA,TRBJ2-1,CASSQEAGLDSYNEQFF,TGCGCCAGCAGCCAAGAAGCGGGATTGGACTCCTACAATGAGCAGTTCTTC
TRBV19,NA,NA,TRBJ2-1,CASSPTLGPDPSDEQFF,TGTGCCAGTAGTCCTACCCTGGGACCGGACCCCAGCGATGAGCAGTTCTTC
TRBV6-4,NA,NA,TRBJ1-3,CARHPGQNSGNTIYF,TGTGCCAGACACCCTGGACAGAACTCTGGAAACACCATATATTTT
TRBV5-6,NA,NA,TRBJ2-1,CASSLVLADEQFF,TGTGCCAGCAGCTTGGTTCTAGCCGATGAGCAGTTCTTC
TRBV2,NA,NA,TRBJ1-5,CASSDPPHLGSYSNQPQHF,TGTGCCAGCAGCGACCCGCCCCACCTGGGCAGCTATAGCAATCAGCCCCAGCATTTT
TRBV30,NA,NA,TRBJ1-4,CAWRGWQGSEKLFF,TGTGCCTGGAGGGGTTGGCAGGGGAGTGAAAAACTGTTTTTT
TRBV13,NA,NA,TRBJ1-2,CASSLMKREGYTF,TGTGCCAGCAGCTTAATGAAGAGAGAGGGCTACACCTTC
TRBV2,TRBD1,NA,TRBJ2-1,CASIEQGSYYNEQFF,TGTGCCAGCATCGAACAGGGGTCGTACTACAATGAGCAGTTCTTC
TRBV11-2,NA,NA,TRBJ1-1,CASRSSGRGVREIEAFF,TGTGCCAGCAGATCTAGTGGGCGCGGGGTAAGGGAGATTGAAGCTTTCTTT